This T cell receptor (beta chain) derives from a study of early T cells in non-severe SARS-CoV-2 infection. Study details: Sequencing of bulk RNA from unsorted whole blood was done, without chain pairing.

Trimming took 4 bases from V and 0 from J, leaving 11 bases between them. Germline CDR1 and CDR2: SGHRS and YFSETQ. The CDR3 runs 14 residues. Individual cDNA molecules received unique molecular identifiers. One entry per CDR3 protein results from TCRdb running MiXCR on the 5' RACE reads. The sample records approximately 35,000 distinct CDR3 sequences, under 6% being singletons. The gene calls are TRBV5-1 and TRBJ2-7; possible D gene TRBD2, 6 bases. This clonotype was sampled from an adult who was a healthcare worker with PCR-confirmed SARS-CoV-2 infection or an uninfected control (not recorded which). Input material: whole blood. The CDR3, as DNA: TGCGCCAGCAGCAAATCGGGGGACTCCTACGAGCAGTACTTC. As protein: CASSKSGDSYEQYF.